The 4 T cell receptor beta chains below come from one sample, sequenced in a study of OX40 agonist ivuxolimab in advanced cancers. Only in-frame clones appear in the TCRdb table, and some are missing; sequencing was by immunoSEQ multiplex PCR. The data show approximately 82,000 clones, approximately 82% seen once. Sample: CD4+ or CD8+ T cells sorted from blood, taken in a trial of the OX40 agonist ivuxolimab. The receptor source for this set is an adult with an advanced solid tumor such as melanoma, head and neck, liver or kidney cancer.

The chain joins TRBV5-1 to TRBJ2-5; weak D call: TRBD2 (5 bases). From germline, CDR1 is SGHRS and CDR2 YFSETQ. The ends were cut back, 3 bases at V and 5 bases at J, with 17 bases in the middle. CDR3 length: 15 amino acids. The CDR3 DNA reads as TGCGCCAGCAGCTACTCCCTACTAGAATTGGAGACCCAGTACTTC. Translated, it gives CASSYSLLELETQYF.

The V and J genes are TRBV5-6 and TRBJ1-6, with D tentatively TRBD1 (5 bases). Trimming removed 2 bases at V and 7 bases at J, with 13 bases between. CDR1 and CDR2 (germline): SGHDT, YYEEEE. This CDR3 spans 15 amino acids. The CDR3: CASSFPGRQNSPLHF. Written as DNA, the CDR3 is TGTGCCAGCAGCTTTCCGGGACGGCAGAATTCACCCCTCCACTTT.

The gene calls are TRBV7-2 and TRBJ2-3, with 9 positions matching TRBD2. J gave up 5 bases and V 3 bases, and 6 bases lay outside the gene matches. CDR1 is SGHTA and CDR2 is FQGNSA in the germline V gene. There are 15 residues in the CDR3. This CDR3 reads CASSFGGGALDTQYF. CDR3 coding DNA: TGTGCCAGCAGCTTCGGCGGGGGGGCCTTAGATACGCAGTATTTT. The full variable domain, completed using reference TRBV7-2 and TRBJ2-3, is GAGVSQSPSNKVTEKGKDVELRCDPISGHTALYWYRQSLGQGLEFLIYFQGNSAPDKSGLPSDRFSAERTGGSVSTLTIQRTQQEDSAVYLCASSFGGGALDTQYFGPGTRLTVL.

The chain is built from TRBV2 and TRBJ2-7; D remains ambiguous. CDR1 is SNHLY and CDR2 is FYNNEI in the germline V gene. The CDR3 has 12 amino acids. Between the trimmed V and J ends, which lost 6 bases and 6 bases, there was a span of 12 bases. CDR3 amino acids: CASRADLGEQYF. For the CDR3, the DNA is TGTGCCAGCAGGGCGGATTTGGGCGAGCAGTACTTC.